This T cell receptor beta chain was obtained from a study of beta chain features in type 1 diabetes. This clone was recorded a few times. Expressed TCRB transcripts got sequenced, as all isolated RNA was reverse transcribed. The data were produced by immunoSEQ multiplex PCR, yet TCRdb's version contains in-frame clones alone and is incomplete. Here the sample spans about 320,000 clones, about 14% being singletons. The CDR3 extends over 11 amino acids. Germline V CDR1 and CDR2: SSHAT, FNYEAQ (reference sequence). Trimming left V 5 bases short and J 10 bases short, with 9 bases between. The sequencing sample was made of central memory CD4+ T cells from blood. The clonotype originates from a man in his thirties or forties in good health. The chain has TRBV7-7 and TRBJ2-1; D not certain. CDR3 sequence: CASSALGEQFF. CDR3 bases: TGTGCCAGCAGCGCGCTGGGAGAGCAGTTCTTC.